These 21 T cell receptor beta chains share one sample of origin, sequenced in a study of T cell changes during pregnancy in multiple sclerosis. Measured with immunoSEQ multiplex PCR; TCRdb has only the in-frame clones, and not every one. The sample lists approximately 70,000 clones; roughly 94% were seen once. Sample: CD4+ T cells from peripheral blood mononuclear cells, taken after pregnancy. These TCRs come from a female donor with multiple sclerosis, enrolled in a pregnancy study.

This chain's CDR3 is CASSVGDSFSYEQYF. The CDR3 DNA is TGTGCCAGCAGCGTAGGGGACAGCTTCTCCTACGAGCAGTACTTC. The rearrangement links TRBV9 to TRBJ2-7, with 7 bases identical to TRBD1. J gave up 0 bases and V 0 bases, and 3 bases lay outside the gene matches. The CDR3 contains 15 residues. The germline CDR1 and CDR2 sequences are SGDLS and YYNGEE.

The gene calls are TRBV30 and TRBJ2-7, with 13 nucleotides matching TRBD2. V was pared by 1 base and J by 5 bases, with 5 bases of the junction left unmatched. The CDR3 loop spans 15 amino acids. Per germline, CDR1 GTSNPN and CDR2 SVGIG (reference sequence). The CDR3 is CAWSAQGLAGDEQYF. The CDR3 nucleotides are TGTGCCTGGAGTGCTCAAGGACTAGCGGGGGACGAGCAGTACTTC.

This chain connects TRBV6-1 to TRBJ2-7; possible D gene TRBD1, 5 bases. Germline-derived CDR1 and CDR2 are MNHNS and SASEGT. Trimming removed 6 bases from V and 2 bases from J, with 11 bases in between. CDR3 length: 13 residues. CDR3 nucleotide sequence: TGTGCCAGCAGGGCGACAGCCACCTACGAGCAGTACTTC. This codes for CASRATATYEQYF.

The J gene is TRBJ2-1, the V gene TRBV14; TRBD2 matches 13 bases. Germline lookup yields CDR1 SGHDN and CDR2 FVKESK. CDR3 length: 21 residues. After removal of 1 base from V and 1 base from J, the junction contained 13 bases not matched to a gene. DNA for the CDR3: TGTGCCAGCAGCCAAGGGGCGACGGGGACTAGCGGGGTGTTGTCCTACAATGAGCAGTTCTTC. Amino acids: CASSQGATGTSGVLSYNEQFF.

The chain is built from TRBV9 and TRBJ2-1, with 9 bases fitting TRBD2. Germline assignment: CDR1 SGDLS and CDR2 YYNGEE. The CDR3 covers 14 residues. V lost 6 bases and J lost 8; bases outside the gene matches: 9. This CDR3 reads CASKRREGPYEQFF. CDR3 bases: TGTGCCAGCAAGAGGCGGGAGGGCCCTTATGAGCAGTTCTTC.

The V call is TRBV7-2, the J call TRBJ2-2, with D perhaps matching TRBD2 (7 bases). The germline gives CDR1 SGHTA, CDR2 FQGNSA. Trimming left V 2 bases short and J 6 bases short, with 10 bases between. The CDR3 is 14 residues long. The CDR3 here is CASSLRGGAGELFF. CDR3 nucleotide sequence: TGTGCCAGCAGCTTAAGGGGGGGGGCCGGGGAGCTGTTTTTT.

J is TRBJ2-7 and V is TRBV7-2; D possibly corresponds to TRBD2 (8 bases). Trimming removed 5 bases from V and 2 bases from J, with 13 bases in between. The CDR3 is made up of 14 amino acids. Germline loops: CDR1 SGHTA, CDR2 FQGNSA. CDR3 sequence: CASSVGRGPYEQYF. The DNA for the CDR3 is TGTGCCAGCAGCGTCGGGAGGGGGCCCTACGAGCAGTACTTC.

V is TRBV2 and J is TRBJ1-5; TRBD1 aligns across 8 bases. The CDR3 is 15 residues long. Unmatched junction bases numbered 4, after V lost 2 bases and J lost 4 bases. Germline V lookup: CDR1 SNHLY, CDR2 FYNNEI. CDR3 sequence reads: CASSEPTGDNQPQHF. The CDR3 bases are TGTGCCAGCAGTGAACCGACAGGGGATAATCAGCCCCAGCATTTT.

This chain links TRBV6-1 with TRBJ2-3, with D perhaps matching TRBD1 (5 bases). The V end lost 6 bases, the J end lost 0 bases, and 13 bases lay between the germline ends. This CDR3 comprises 15 residues. Germline values: CDR1 MNHNS, CDR2 SASEGT. DNA of the CDR3: TGTGCCAGCAGCATTCAGACAGTTAGCACAGATACGCAGTATTTT. Translation: CASSIQTVSTDTQYF.

A single count supports this clone. The gene calls are TRBV5-1 and TRBJ2-7; maybe TRBD2 (5 bases). This CDR3 is built from 14 residues. Trimming took off 1 base at V and 6 bases at J, with 14 bases between the two ends. The germline V gene has CDR1 SGHRS and CDR2 YFSETQ. Here the CDR3 reads CASSLTGNFGEQYF. DNA of the CDR3: TGCGCCAGCAGCTTGACGGGGAATTTTGGCGAGCAGTACTTC. Variable domain in full (rest from reference TRBV5-1 and TRBJ2-7): KAGVTQTPRYLIKTRGQQVTLSCSPISGHRSVSWYQQTPGQGLQFLFEYFSETQRNKGNFPGRFSGRQFSNSRSEMNVSTLELGDSALYLCASSLTGNFGEQYFGPGTRLTVT.

The chain uses TRBV5-4 and TRBJ2-5, with 9 bases fitting TRBD2. The CDR3 is made up of 13 amino acids. V lost 5 bases and J lost 5; bases outside the gene matches: 4. Per the germline V gene, CDR1 is SGHNT and CDR2 is YYREEE (reference sequence). The CDR3 reads CASRTSGGETQYF. The CDR3 DNA follows: TGTGCCAGCAGGACTAGCGGAGGGGAGACCCAGTACTTC.

The CDR3 protein is CASSIGVRGSRYQPQHF. CDR3 in DNA: TGTGCCAGTAGTATAGGGGTCCGGGGGTCCAGATATCAGCCCCAGCATTTT. The chain joins TRBV19 to TRBJ1-5, with D perhaps TRBD1 (5 bases). V dropped 1 base and J dropped 5 bases, with 18 bases sitting between them. CDR1 is LNHDA, CDR2 SQIVND, per germline (reference sequence). This CDR3 region has 17 residues.

The chain employs TRBV2 and TRBJ2-1; D possibly corresponds to TRBD1 (5 bases). Deletions cut 4 bases from V and 15 bases from J, with 13 bases between. CDR1 is SNHLY, CDR2 FYNNEI, per germline. The CDR3 totals 11 residues. The CDR3 reads CASSAQGRSFF. DNA of the CDR3: TGTGCCAGCAGTGCTCAGGGTCGATCGTTCTTC.

The chain employs TRBV6-1 and TRBJ2-1, with TRBD2 identical over 10 bases. Germline CDR1 MNHNS, CDR2 SASEGT. This CDR3 is built from 14 residues. The J segment lost 4 bases and the V segment lost 6 bases, leaving 3 bases of the junction unmatched. The CDR3 DNA reads as TGTGCCAGCAGACTAGCGGGAACATACAATGAGCAGTTCTTC. Protein: CASRLAGTYNEQFF.

This chain uses TRBV7-3 with TRBJ2-2; 7 bases match TRBD1. Per germline, CDR1 SGHTA and CDR2 FQGTGA. CDR3 size: 15 residues. With 2 bases clipped from V and 7 bases from J, the junction kept 7 bases outside the gene matches. The CDR3: CASSLEGGRFGELFF. CDR3 nucleotide sequence: TGTGCCAGCAGCTTAGAAGGGGGCCGGTTCGGGGAGCTGTTTTTT.

This rearrangement joins TRBV7-6 to TRBJ2-7, with 9 bases fitting TRBD1. Germline trimming cut 0 bases from V and 4 bases from J; bases unmatched to any gene: 7. The CDR3 runs 16 residues. Germline V lookup: CDR1 SGHVS, CDR2 FNYEAQ. The CDR3 DNA sequence: TGTGCCAGCAGCTTAGCGCCAGGACAGGGGCAATACGAGCAGTACTTC. It encodes CASSLAPGQGQYEQYF.

The gene calls are TRBV6-5 and TRBJ2-5, with 8 bases that match TRBD2. Germline loops: CDR1 MNHEY, CDR2 SVGAGI. This CDR3 comprises 15 residues. The J segment lost 2 bases and the V segment lost 6 bases, leaving 8 bases of the junction unmatched. The CDR3 reads CASRHISGGQETQYF. CDR3 nucleotides: TGTGCCAGCAGACACATCTCGGGGGGGCAAGAGACCCAGTACTTC.

This chain links TRBV30 with TRBJ1-2, with D uncertain. Germline CDR1 reads GTSNPN; CDR2 reads SVGIG (reference sequence). V was pared by 4 bases and J by 7 bases, with 16 bases between. The CDR3 has 13 residues. The CDR3 is CAWKERLVGGYTF. CDR3 bases: TGTGCCTGGAAGGAACGCCTAGTGGGTGGCTACACCTTC.

The V gene is TRBV5-1, the J gene TRBJ2-2; 10 bases map to TRBD1. Losses at the gene ends were 4 bases for V and 6 bases for J; bases not matched to a gene: 18. The CDR3 is 19 amino acids. Looked up from germline, CDR1 is SGHRS and CDR2 is YFSETQ. The CDR3 sequence is CASSLYPGRQGAGAGELFF. Here the CDR3 DNA reads TGCGCCAGCAGCCTCTACCCCGGACGACAGGGGGCGGGGGCCGGGGAGCTGTTTTTT.

The J gene is TRBJ2-7, the V gene TRBV5-1, with 9 positions matching TRBD1. The CDR3 spans 14 residues. Germline V gene sequence: CDR1 SGHRS, CDR2 YFSETQ. The V segment lost 5 bases and the J segment 2 bases; nucleotides outside the gene matches: 5. The CDR3 reads CASSSGTGTYEQYF. The CDR3 region has the DNA TGCGCCAGCAGTTCCGGGACAGGGACCTACGAGCAGTACTTC.

This chain links TRBV10-3 with TRBJ2-1; 7 nucleotides align to TRBD2. The CDR3 sequence is 14 residues long. CDR1 is ENHRY and CDR2 is SYGVKD in the germline V gene. V lost 7 bases, J lost 4 bases, and 7 bases stayed unmatched. In DNA, the CDR3 is TGTGCCATCAAGGCTAGCGGCCCATACAATGAGCAGTTCTTC. Amino acids: CAIKASGPYNEQFF.